Presented here are 29 T cell receptor beta chains from one specimen sequenced in a study of early T cells in non-severe SARS-CoV-2 infection. TCRdb re-called the 5' RACE reads with MiXCR, one entry per CDR3 protein. The sample shows 35,000 to 50,000 distinct CDR3 sequences, approximately 7.1% of them seen only once. Sequencing was carried out using whole blood. These receptors were taken from an adult who was a healthcare worker with PCR-confirmed SARS-CoV-2 infection or an uninfected control (not recorded which).

Ten or more counts support this clonotype. The CDR3 loop is CSVSVGGNSPLHF. The DNA for the CDR3 is TGCAGCGTTTCAGTTGGGGGGAATTCACCCCTCCACTTT. The chain employs TRBV29-1 and TRBJ1-6, with TRBD1 as a possible D gene (5 bases). Trimming removed 5 bases at V and 7 bases at J, with 12 bases between. CDR3 length: 13 amino acids. Looked up from germline, CDR1 is SQVTM and CDR2 is ANQGSEA.

This clonotype was found many times. The V gene is TRBV12-3 or TRBV12-4, the J gene TRBJ2-7, with 9 bases that match TRBD2. The CDR3 consists of 15 residues. V shed 0 bases and J 7 bases; nucleotides not matched to a gene: 7. The CDR3 reads CASSLARGGQREQYF. The CDR3 nucleotides read TGTGCCAGCAGTTTAGCGCGGGGGGGGCAGAGGGAGCAGTACTTC.

This clonotype was counted at least ten times. The V and J genes are TRBV4-1 and TRBJ2-1, with a tentative D call TRBD2 (6 bases). The CDR3 is 15 amino acids. Trimming shortened V by 3 bases and J by 8 bases, and 17 bases separated the two germline ends. CDR1 is MGHRA and CDR2 is YSYEKL in the germline V gene. The CDR3 reads CASSQAALGEDEQFF. In DNA, the CDR3 is TGCGCCAGCAGCCAGGCCGCTCTAGGGGAGGATGAGCAGTTCTTC.

This clonotype was observed at least ten times. The CDR3 region has the DNA TGCGCCAGCAGCTTGGAACAGACCCAGTACTTC. Translated, it gives CASSLEQTQYF. This chain joins TRBV5-1 and TRBJ2-5, with D unclear. Trimming took off 0 bases at V and 6 bases at J, with 3 bases between the two ends. This CDR3 has 11 amino acids. CDR1 SGHRS and CDR2 YFSETQ come from the germline V gene.

The V gene is TRBV11-2, the J gene TRBJ2-1, with 8 positions matching TRBD1. The germline V gene has CDR1 SGHAT and CDR2 FQNNGV. The CDR3 contains 19 residues. V lost 0 bases to trimming and J lost 7 bases; unmatched junction nucleotides: 17. The CDR3 spells CASSLEPAGGMVFRNEQFF. The CDR3 nucleotides are TGTGCCAGCAGCTTAGAACCCGCAGGGGGCATGGTTTTCAGGAATGAGCAGTTCTTC.

Many counts were recorded for this clonotype. The chain links TRBV6-1 to TRBJ2-3; a possible D gene is TRBD2 (6 bases). Deletions cut 5 bases from V and 4 bases from J, with 16 bases between. Germline values: CDR1 MNHNS, CDR2 SASEGT. This CDR3 is 15 amino acids long. This CDR3 is CASSPGTASADTQYF. DNA of the CDR3: TGTGCCAGCAGTCCCGGGACTGCCAGCGCAGATACGCAGTATTTT.

This clonotype has a count of ten or more. V usage is TRBV11-2 and J usage is TRBJ2-3; TRBD2 matches 11 bases. The germline CDR1 and CDR2 sequences are SGHAT and FQNNGV. This CDR3 contains 16 residues. The V gene end was trimmed by 4 bases and the J gene end by 3 bases; junction bases not matched to a gene: 6. The CDR3 region has the DNA TGTGCCAGCAGCTCGTGGCGACTAGCGGGGACAGATACGCAGTATTTT. Its protein product is CASSSWRLAGTDTQYF.

The table lists this clonotype with many counts. V gene TRBV12-3 or TRBV12-4 combines with J gene TRBJ1-3; 9 nucleotides align to TRBD1. The CDR3 is made up of 13 amino acids. Losses at the gene ends were 6 bases for V and 4 bases for J; bases not matched to a gene: 1. The CDR3 loop reads CASSGTGGNTIYF. CDR3 sequence (DNA): TGTGCCAGCAGCGGGACAGGGGGAAACACCATATATTTT.

This CDR3 is CASSQAWPSGNTIYF. Written as DNA, the CDR3 is TGCGCCAGCAGCCAAGCCTGGCCCTCTGGAAACACCATATATTTT. This sequence joins TRBV4-1 and TRBJ1-3; D call uncertain. This CDR3 comprises 15 residues. Germline CDR1 is MGHRA and CDR2 is YSYEKL. V was pared by 1 base and J by 0 bases, with 7 bases between.

The table lists this clonotype with many counts. The gene calls are TRBV29-1 and TRBJ2-2, with a weak D call TRBD1 (5 bases). The CDR3 covers 14 residues. V was clipped by 4 bases and J by 1 base, with 10 bases between them. CDR1 and CDR2 from the germline V gene are SQVTM and ANQGSEA. CDR3 DNA: TGCAGCGTTGGCGACAGAAGGAACACCGGGGAGCTGTTTTTT. Translation gives CSVGDRRNTGELFF.

CDR3 DNA sequence: TGTGCCATCAGCTCGGGGCGCAAAATCCAAGAGACCCAGTACTTC. It codes for CAISSGRKIQETQYF. The J gene is TRBJ2-5, the V gene TRBV10-3; D assignment may be TRBD1 or TRBD2 (5 bases each). Per germline, CDR1 ENHRY and CDR2 SYGVKD. Trimming stripped 6 bases from V and 1 base from J, with 15 bases between. This CDR3 has 15 amino acids.

This clonotype occurred a few times. V usage is TRBV10-3 and J usage is TRBJ2-2; 13 nucleotides line up with TRBD2. Trimming cost V 8 bases and J 1 base; bases outside gene matches: 4. Germline V CDR1 and CDR2: ENHRY, SYGVKD. The CDR3 has 16 residues. CDR3 coding DNA: TGTGCCATCTCTGGACTAGCGGGGGAGAACACCGGGGAGCTGTTTTTT. Residues: CAISGLAGENTGELFF.

The table lists this clonotype with a few counts. The V call is TRBV14, the J call TRBJ1-3; no clear D. Trimming cost V 4 bases and J 8 bases, with 6 bases left between them. This CDR3 has 11 amino acids. Germline V gives CDR1 SGHDN, CDR2 FVKESK. The CDR3 loop is CASSRRDTIYF. The CDR3 bases are TGTGCCAGCAGCCGACGGGACACCATATATTTT. Together with reference TRBV14 and TRBJ1-3, the CDR3 gives the full variable domain: EAGVTQFPSHSVIEKGQTVTLRCDPISGHDNLYWYRRVMGKEIKFLLHFVKESKQDESGMPNNRFLAERTGGTYSTLKVQPAELEDSGVYFCASSRRDTIYFGEGSWLTVV.

This clonotype appeared many times. The gene calls are TRBV12-3 or TRBV12-4 and TRBJ2-5, with unresolved D. The CDR3 consists of 12 residues. The ends were cut back, 5 bases at V and 5 bases at J, with 9 bases in the middle. The CDR3 here is CASSLGMETQYF. CDR3 DNA: TGTGCCAGCAGTCTGGGGATGGAGACCCAGTACTTC.

This clonotype was seen a handful of times. This chain links TRBV6-6 with TRBJ1-2; D is possibly TRBD1 (6 bases). Trimming removed 5 bases at V and 2 bases at J, with 12 bases between. CDR1 and CDR2 from the germline V gene are MNHNY and SVGAGI (reference sequence). The CDR3 is 14 amino acids. DNA of the CDR3: TGTGCCAGCAGTGCGACAGGACGAAACTATGGCTACACCTTC. This gives the protein CASSATGRNYGYTF.

This clonotype turned up a few times. The chain couples TRBV7-9 to TRBJ1-4, with TRBD1 identical over 7 bases. CDR1 SEHNR and CDR2 FQNEAQ come from the germline V gene (reference sequence). CDR3 length equals 13 residues. V lost 6 bases to trimming and J lost 8 bases; unmatched junction nucleotides: 6. CDR3 sequence reads: CASRSTGYEKLFF. CDR3 DNA sequence: TGTGCCAGCAGGTCGACAGGGTACGAAAAACTGTTTTTT.

This clonotype occurred many times. This chain connects TRBV12-5 to TRBJ1-5; a weak D match, TRBD1 (5 bases). V lost 5 bases, J lost 1 base, and 6 bases lay in between. The germline CDR1 and CDR2 sequences are LGHNT and FRNRAP. The CDR3 loop spans 13 amino acids. CDR3 sequence (DNA): TGTGCTAGTGGTGCAGGGAGCAATCAGCCCCAGCATTTT. Translating it yields CASGAGSNQPQHF.

This clonotype appeared many times. The V call is TRBV7-9, the J call TRBJ2-5; 14 bases are shared with TRBD2. The CDR3 loop spans 18 amino acids. The V gene end was trimmed by 5 bases and the J gene end by 3 bases; junction bases not matched to a gene: 11. Germline CDR1 reads SEHNR; CDR2 reads FQNEAQ (reference sequence). The DNA of the CDR3 is TGTGCCAGCAGCCCTGGAACGACTAGCGGGGGGGCAGAAGAGACCCAGTACTTC. Protein sequence: CASSPGTTSGGAEETQYF.

This clonotype was found a few times. The gene calls are TRBV27 and TRBJ2-5; D not resolved. Trimming stripped 3 bases from V and 6 bases from J, with 5 bases between. The CDR3 runs 11 residues. Germline V CDR1 and CDR2: MNHEY, SMNVEV (reference sequence). CDR3 loop: CASSFEQTQYF. CDR3 nucleotides: TGTGCCAGCAGTTTCGAGCAGACCCAGTACTTC.

The rearrangement links TRBV5-4 to TRBJ1-2, with D maybe TRBD1 (6 bases). The germline V gene has CDR1 SGHNT and CDR2 YYREEE (reference sequence). Trimming left V 4 bases short and J 4 bases short, with 17 bases between. This CDR3 comprises 15 residues. The CDR3 loop is CASSPRQVQTYGYTF. The CDR3 DNA is TGTGCCAGCAGCCCGAGACAGGTCCAAACCTATGGCTACACCTTC. The full variable domain, in which reference TRBV5-4 and TRBJ1-2 provide the parts outside the CDR3, is ETGVTQSPTHLIKTRGQQVTLRCSSQSGHNTVSWYQQALGQGPQFIFQYYREEENGRGNFPPRFSGLQFPNYSSELNVNALELDDSALYLCASSPRQVQTYGYTFGSGTRLTVV.

This clonotype was counted between two and nine times. V and J are TRBV5-4 and TRBJ2-1, with 10 bases that match TRBD2. Losses at the gene ends were 0 bases for V and 8 bases for J; bases not matched to a gene: 8. This CDR3 has 16 amino acids. CDR1 is SGHNT, CDR2 YYREEE, per germline (reference sequence). CDR3 sequence reads: CASSLASSGGLYEQFF. In DNA, the CDR3 is TGTGCCAGCAGCTTGGCCTCTAGCGGGGGCCTCTATGAGCAGTTCTTC.

This clonotype was recorded many times. The V gene is TRBV15, the J gene TRBJ2-1; TRBD1 agrees at 9 bases. The CDR3 consists of 16 residues. Germline-derived CDR1 and CDR2 are LNHNV and YYDKDF (reference sequence). With V trimmed by 3 bases and J by 2 bases, 5 bases remained unmatched. CDR3 in amino acids: CATSRETGGTYNEQFF. CDR3 in DNA: TGTGCCACCAGCAGGGAGACAGGGGGGACCTACAATGAGCAGTTCTTC.

J is TRBJ2-3 and V is TRBV11-2; the D is unclear. This CDR3 spans 15 amino acids. Per the germline V gene, CDR1 is SGHAT and CDR2 is FQNNGV. V lost 4 bases, J lost 0 bases, and 11 bases lay in between. In DNA, the CDR3 is TGTGCCAGCAGCTCTGACTGGGCTAGCACAGATACGCAGTATTTT. Protein: CASSSDWASTDTQYF.

This clonotype has only a few counts. The chain couples TRBV9 to TRBJ2-3; no clear D. V was clipped by 0 bases and J by 1 base, with 9 bases between them. This CDR3 is 15 amino acids long. Germline loops: CDR1 SGDLS, CDR2 YYNGEE. In nucleotides, the CDR3 is TGTGCCAGCAGCGTAGTCGGGCAGGGCACAGATACGCAGTATTTT. This translates into CASSVVGQGTDTQYF. Together with reference TRBV9 and TRBJ2-3, the CDR3 gives the full variable domain: DSGVTQTPKHLITATGQRVTLRCSPRSGDLSVYWYQQSLDQGLQFLIQYYNGEERAKGNILERFSAQQFPDLHSELNLSSLELGDSALYFCASSVVGQGTDTQYFGPGTRLTVL.

This clonotype was seen a few times. V gene TRBV3-1 combines with J gene TRBJ2-3; D uncertain. V was cut by 0 bases and J by 4 bases, with 14 bases left in between. CDR3 length: 16 residues. Germline CDR1 reads LGHDT; CDR2 reads YNNKEL (reference sequence). Here the CDR3 reads CASSQDSALLADTQYF. The DNA for the CDR3 is TGTGCCAGCAGCCAAGATTCCGCTCTGTTGGCAGATACGCAGTATTTT.

This CDR3 is CASRERQGIYGYTF. In nucleotides, the CDR3 is TGTGCCAGCAGGGAGAGACAGGGGATCTATGGCTACACCTTC. The V call is TRBV6-5, the J call TRBJ1-2; 8 bases line up with TRBD1. This CDR3 comprises 14 residues. J lost 4 bases, V lost 6 bases, and 7 bases had no gene match. Germline V gene sequence: CDR1 MNHEY, CDR2 SVGAGI.

The chain joins TRBV7-9 to TRBJ2-1; 9 nucleotides agree with TRBD2. The CDR3 spans 15 residues. Germline trimming cut 0 bases from V and 3 bases from J; bases unmatched to any gene: 0. Germline CDR1 SEHNR, CDR2 FQNEAQ (reference sequence). In DNA, the CDR3 is TGTGCCAGCAGCTTAGCTAGCGGGGGCTACAATGAGCAGTTCTTC. Protein product: CASSLASGGYNEQFF.

This clonotype was picked up a small number of times. The chain couples TRBV4-2 to TRBJ2-7, with a possible D match to TRBD1 (5 bases). Trimming took off 5 bases at V and 3 bases at J, with 20 bases between the two ends. The germline gives CDR1 LGHNA, CDR2 YNFKEQ. This CDR3 has 16 residues. As DNA, the CDR3 is TGTGCCAGCAGCTCCAGGAATGGGCAGGGAATCTACGAGCAGTACTTC. As protein: CASSSRNGQGIYEQYF.

This chain connects TRBV6-1 to TRBJ2-6, with 8 bases that match TRBD1. The CDR3 has 18 amino acids. Trimming at V came to 6 bases and at J to 0 bases, leaving 10 bases not matched to a gene. CDR1 is MNHNS, CDR2 SASEGT, per germline. The CDR3 coding sequence is TGTGCCAGCAGCCCGAGGACAGGGCTCTCCTCTGGGGCCAACGTCCTGACTTTC. It codes for CASSPRTGLSSGANVLTF.